The 25 T cell receptor beta chains presented below share a single source sample, sequenced in a study of graft-versus-host responses after intestinal transplantation (dated by TCRdb to the early 2020s). Library creation used the immunoSEQ multiplex PCR assay. TCRdb obtained this table from immuneACCESS and retained in-frame rearrangements with V and J assigned. These tables miss some clones; where compared with another copy, unresolved V genes account for less than half of the shortfall, and the remainder is unexplained. For this sample the table gives 55,000 to 70,000 clones, of which around nine tenths were detected only once. Of the sample, more than 2.5% is held by the ten largest clones. Sequences were derived from PBMCs, sampled roughly 120 days after intestinal transplantation. Receptors originate from a human patient who received an intestinal transplant, so some T cells may come from the graft donor.

V and J are TRBV27 and TRBJ1-4; D gene ambiguous. This CDR3 spans 16 amino acids. From germline, CDR1 is MNHEY and CDR2 SMNVEV (reference sequence). The ends were cut back, 4 bases at V and 5 bases at J, with 17 bases in the middle. The CDR3 loop is CASSSLWTVPNEKLFF. In DNA form, the CDR3 reads TGTGCCAGCAGTTCCCTGTGGACGGTCCCAAATGAAAAACTGTTTTTT. The entire variable domain, with the rest obtained from reference TRBV27 and TRBJ1-4, is as follows: EAQVTQNPRYLITVTGKKLTVTCSQNMNHEYMSWYRQDPGLGLRQIYYSMNVEVTDKGDVPEGYKVSRKEKRNFPLILESPSPNQTSLYFCASSSLWTVPNEKLFFGSGTQLSVL.

The chain carries TRBV4-2 and TRBJ2-1; D may be TRBD2 (6 bases). Germline values: CDR1 LGHNA, CDR2 YNFKEQ. This CDR3 is built from 16 residues. V was cut by 1 base and J by 4 bases, with 14 bases left in between. The CDR3 protein is CASSQGQGLSYNEQFF. The CDR3 DNA sequence: TGTGCCAGCAGCCAAGGACAAGGACTATCTTACAATGAGCAGTTCTTC.

This clone was detected once. The chain employs TRBV9 and TRBJ2-1; TRBD2 aligns across 13 bases. Germline-derived CDR1 and CDR2 are SGDLS and YYNGEE. This CDR3 comprises 15 residues. The V segment lost 0 bases and the J segment 12 bases; nucleotides outside the gene matches: 6. The CDR3: CASSVESRLAGGQFF. As DNA, the CDR3 is TGTGCCAGCAGCGTAGAGTCCCGACTAGCGGGAGGGCAGTTCTTC.

The chain carries TRBV7-3 and TRBJ2-1, with D tentatively TRBD2 (5 bases). V shed 5 bases and J shed 4 bases, with 15 bases lying between them. The CDR3 is made up of 15 amino acids. Per germline, CDR1 SGHTA and CDR2 FQGTGA. CDR3 residues: CASSLFLGEYNEQFF. The CDR3 DNA is TGTGCCAGCAGCCTATTCTTGGGAGAGTACAATGAGCAGTTCTTC.

As DNA, the CDR3 is TGCGCCAGCAGCGGGGACCCGGGACAAAACTATGGCTACACCTTC. Translating gives CASSGDPGQNYGYTF. The chain combines TRBV5-1 with TRBJ1-2; maybe TRBD1 (6 bases). This CDR3 contains 15 residues. Germline CDR1 and CDR2: SGHRS and YFSETQ. Trimming pared 4 bases from V and 2 bases from J, leaving 15 bases between.

The V and J genes are TRBV28 and TRBJ2-1; 8 bases map to TRBD2. This CDR3 has 15 amino acids. J gave up 3 bases and V 2 bases, and 3 bases lay outside the gene matches. CDR1 MDHEN and CDR2 SYDVKM come from the germline V gene. The CDR3 bases are TGTGCCAGCAGTTTACTGCGGGAGGACTACAATGAGCAGTTCTTC. Amino acid sequence: CASSLLREDYNEQFF.

The CDR3, as DNA: TGCGCCAGCAGCCCGACAGTGGATGAAAAACTGTTTTTT. It specifies CASSPTVDEKLFF. The chain carries TRBV5-1 and TRBJ1-4, with D possibly matching TRBD1 (5 bases). The V end was cut by 4 bases, the J end by 6 bases, with 10 bases between. The CDR3 runs to 13 residues. Germline-derived CDR1 and CDR2 are SGHRS and YFSETQ.

The chain links TRBV14 to TRBJ2-1; weak D call: TRBD2 (5 bases). Trimming left V 0 bases short and J 7 bases short, with 19 bases between. The CDR3 spans 17 residues. The germline V gene encodes CDR1 SGHDN and CDR2 FVKESK. CDR3 in amino acids: CASSQDELVRDLNEQFF. The CDR3 region has the DNA TGTGCCAGCAGCCAAGACGAGCTAGTACGGGATTTAAATGAGCAGTTCTTC.

The chain links TRBV19 to TRBJ2-2; the D gene is possibly TRBD1 (5 bases). Trimming took 6 bases from V and 0 from J, leaving 8 bases between them. This CDR3 region has 14 residues. Germline V lookup: CDR1 LNHDA, CDR2 SQIVND (reference sequence). In nucleotides, the CDR3 is TGTGCCAGTAGCGAGGACACGAACACCGGGGAGCTGTTTTTT. Protein product: CASSEDTNTGELFF.

This clone has a single count. The CDR3 DNA is TGCAGCGTTCAGAGGGGGACGGCAAACTCTGGAAACACCATATATTTT. Translated, it gives CSVQRGTANSGNTIYF. The chain joins TRBV29-1 to TRBJ1-3, with D possibly being TRBD1 (6 bases). Trimming left V 5 bases short and J 0 bases short, with 17 bases between. CDR1 SQVTM and CDR2 ANQGSEA come from the germline V gene. There are 16 residues in the CDR3.

V and J are TRBV7-8 and TRBJ2-3, with 13 bases fitting TRBD2. CDR1 is SGHVS, CDR2 FQNEAQ, per germline. The length of the CDR3 is 17 residues. V trimming: 6 bases; J trimming: 3 bases; junction bases outside the gene matches: 9. CDR3 in amino acids: CASSSGLAGVETDTQYF. DNA for the CDR3: TGTGCCAGCAGTTCAGGACTAGCGGGAGTCGAAACAGATACGCAGTATTTT.

CDR3 region: CASSFGGLNQPQHF. The CDR3 DNA follows: TGTGCCAGCAGTTTTGGCGGCCTCAATCAGCCCCAGCATTTT. V and J are TRBV27 and TRBJ1-5; D call uncertain. CDR1 MNHEY and CDR2 SMNVEV come from the germline V gene (reference sequence). V was cut by 3 bases and J by 3 bases, with 9 bases left in between. CDR3 length: 14 residues.

V is TRBV28 and J is TRBJ2-7, with a tentative D call TRBD1 (5 bases). This CDR3 has 13 residues. V shed 10 bases and J shed 2 bases, with 15 bases lying between them. CDR1 and CDR2 (germline): MDHEN, SYDVKM. The CDR3 loop reads CAIGLGVPYEQYF. In DNA form, the CDR3 reads TGTGCCATAGGTTTAGGGGTCCCCTACGAGCAGTACTTC.

The V gene is TRBV30, the J gene TRBJ2-7; maybe TRBD1 (5 bases). Trimming left V 2 bases short and J 6 bases short, with 17 bases between. This CDR3 contains 14 residues. Germline values: CDR1 GTSNPN, CDR2 SVGIG (reference sequence). The CDR3 DNA sequence: TGTGCCTGGAGTCGCACGGGTGGGGCGGTCGAGCAGTACTTC. Its translation is CAWSRTGGAVEQYF.

For the CDR3, the DNA is TGTGCCAGCAGCCGGGGACTAGCGGGGGGCCTACCGTGGGATGAGCAGTTCTTC. This encodes CASSRGLAGGLPWDEQFF. This rearrangement joins TRBV7-9 to TRBJ2-1, with 15 bases aligning to TRBD2. CDR3 length equals 18 residues. The ends lost 5 bases at V and 8 bases at J; junction bases unmatched: 13. Germline V lookup: CDR1 SEHNR, CDR2 FQNEAQ (reference sequence).

This chain uses TRBV6-1 with TRBJ1-5; 9 nucleotides match TRBD1. The CDR3 extends over 17 amino acids. CDR1 MNHNS and CDR2 SASEGT come from the germline V gene. J was trimmed by 0 bases and V by 4 bases; bases with no gene match: 7. CDR3 bases: TGTGCCAGCAGTGGGGGGACAGGGCTTTATAGCAATCAGCCCCAGCATTTT. Its translation: CASSGGTGLYSNQPQHF.

V usage is TRBV28 and J usage is TRBJ1-5, with TRBD1 matching 7 bases. The CDR3 spans 15 residues. The V and J ends lost 6 bases and 7 bases, in that order; junction bases with no gene match: 12. Germline CDR1 is MDHEN and CDR2 is SYDVKM. CDR3 loop: CASSTHPGGKQPQHF. CDR3 DNA: TGTGCCAGCAGCACACATCCAGGGGGGAAGCAGCCCCAGCATTTT.

The J gene is TRBJ2-5, the V gene TRBV7-9, with 7 bases aligning to TRBD1. Trimming cost V 1 base and J 4 bases; bases outside gene matches: 3. Germline CDR1 SEHNR, CDR2 FQNEAQ (reference sequence). The CDR3 consists of 14 residues. CDR3 in amino acids: CASSLGAGGETQYF. The DNA of the CDR3 is TGTGCCAGCAGCTTAGGGGCAGGGGGAGAGACCCAGTACTTC.

On this clone itself: At one boundary the junction diverges from the germline segment, which might be a read error. The rearrangement joins TRBV5-6 to TRBJ2-7; D gene unclear. The CDR3 sequence is 11 residues long. CDR1 SGHDT and CDR2 YYEEEE come from the germline V gene. CDR3: CASSLGGTQVF. In nucleotides, the CDR3 is TGTGCCAGCAGCTTGGGGGGTACGCAAGTCTTC.

The V gene is TRBV27, the J gene TRBJ2-2; unclear D gene. The V and J ends lost 0 bases and 2 bases respectively, with 4 bases between them. Germline V CDR1 and CDR2: MNHEY, SMNVEV (reference sequence). This CDR3 region has 14 residues. CDR3 DNA sequence: TGTGCCAGCAGTTTATCCGGCAACACCGGGGAGCTGTTTTTT. Its translation: CASSLSGNTGELFF.

The chain recombines TRBV5-1 with TRBJ2-2; D may be TRBD2 (5 bases). The CDR3 contains 16 residues. V lost 4 bases and J 2 bases, leaving 15 bases between the germline ends. Germline lookup yields CDR1 SGHRS and CDR2 YFSETQ. CDR3 protein: CASSPRGGFNTGELFF. The CDR3 nucleotides read TGCGCCAGCAGCCCCCGCGGAGGATTTAACACCGGGGAGCTGTTTTTT.

The chain is built from TRBV28 and TRBJ1-2; D unclear. Germline CDR1 is MDHEN and CDR2 is SYDVKM. The V end lost 5 bases, the J end lost 10 bases, and 14 bases lay between the germline ends. The CDR3 is 12 amino acids. In nucleotides, the CDR3 is TGTGCCAGCAGTCCCATGGAGGACGACTACACCTTC. It yields the protein CASSPMEDDYTF.

DNA for the CDR3: TGTGCCAGCAGTATCCCCGGGGGGTTACTCGAGGACACCGGGGAGCTGTTTTTT. Translation gives CASSIPGGLLEDTGELFF. The V gene is TRBV28, the J gene TRBJ2-2; 7 bases fit TRBD2. This CDR3 is 18 amino acids long. Trimming took 5 bases from V and 3 from J; bases not matched to a gene: 15. Germline V gene data show CDR1 as MDHEN and CDR2 as SYDVKM.

This sequence joins TRBV7-9 and TRBJ2-3; TRBD2 matches 14 bases. With V trimmed by 4 bases and J by 4 bases, 4 bases remained unmatched. Germline V CDR1 and CDR2: SEHNR, FQNEAQ (reference sequence). There are 16 residues in the CDR3. CDR3 sequence (DNA): TGTGCCAGCAGCTCGGGACTAGCGGGGGACGCAGATACGCAGTATTTT. Translation: CASSSGLAGDADTQYF.

The chain carries TRBV2 and TRBJ2-7; 7 bases align to TRBD1. Germline CDR1 and CDR2: SNHLY and FYNNEI. Trimming at V came to 7 bases and at J to 0 bases, leaving 3 bases not matched to a gene. The CDR3 runs to 13 residues. CDR3 residues: CASTGTDSYEQYF. CDR3 DNA sequence: TGTGCCAGCACCGGGACAGACTCCTACGAGCAGTACTTC.